The T cell receptor (beta chain) under discussion was sequenced for a study of T cells in Graves' hyperthyroidism and ophthalmopathy (dated by TCRdb to between 2018 and 2020). A note on the overall study: Peripheral blood was collected at initial diagnosis, before any treatment. A discovery cohort of roughly 96 patients, about 40 with Graves' ophthalmopathy and 55 to 65 with stable Graves' hyperthyroidism, was used to find distinguishing TCR V-J signatures. Prospective prediction of ophthalmopathy was tested in an independent validation cohort consisting of 18 hyperthyroidism patients and 15 or so patients who later progressed to ophthalmopathy. The approximately 100 discovery patients were divided at random into training and test sets in a 7:3 ratio. Thyroid tissue and blood T-cell repertoires from more than five Graves' hyperthyroidism patients were also compared in the study. After sampling, hyperthyroidism patients received methimazole starting at 30 mg daily, and ophthalmopathy patients received high-dose intravenous methylprednisolone. The paper reports TCR Vbeta CDR3 sequencing of fewer than 150 peripheral blood samples: 43 ophthalmopathy, fewer than 85 hyperthyroidism and 17 progressor patients. General study outcomes and caveats: Ophthalmopathy was separated from stable hyperthyroidism by a 13 V-J signature model, with roughly 88% sensitivity and roughly 84% specificity obtained in cross-validation and 80%/75% obtained in testing. Most expanded thyroid clonotypes (frequency above 0.001) were also found in blood, which suggests that blood repertoires may mirror thyroid immune responses. No statistical method was used to fix the sample size in advance, and group allocation was not hidden from the investigators. In validation, progression to ophthalmopathy was predicted by the model with 70.59% sensitivity and roughly 72% specificity, a median of around 5.9 months before onset.

The sample holds many counts of this clonotype. Its antigen is unknown. Base quality data are lacking; no much larger clone is found one base away. Moderately to severely active disease, a Clinical Activity Score of at least 3, a NOSPECS grade of at least 4, and a duration under 3 months were present in ophthalmopathy patients. Any patient with an uncontrolled infection, another autoimmune disease, pregnancy or lactation was excluded. Diagnoses were established on the basis of clinical symptoms, serum thyroxine and TRAb, thyroid ultrasound, and orbital computed tomography. PBMCs were isolated from 7.5 to 10 ml of fresh peripheral blood by Ficoll-Paque density gradient centrifugation. Total RNA was extracted with Trizol reagent, and quality was checked on an Agilent 2100 Bioanalyzer. TCR beta CDR3 regions were amplified from RNA transcripts. The first round of RT-PCR for the TCR CDR3 was performed with the HTBI primer set and the Qiagen OneStep RT-PCR kit. A second multiplex PCR round built the libraries, followed by size selection and purification. Sequencing of the libraries was done on an Illumina HiSeq2000 using paired-end 100 bp reads. The original methods were these. SOAPnuke was used to process the raw data, removing reads that contained adapters or uncalled bases, had a mean Phred below 15, or lacked an exact match to the constant primer or identifier. High-quality paired reads were merged using COPE v1.2.5, and each unique nucleotide sequence was defined as a clonotype. Clonotypes were aligned to IMGT TRBV, TRBD and TRBJ reference segments using MiTCR v1.1. The analysis included only V-J combinations with a frequency above 0.0001, which together covered around 99% of the repertoires. The TCS score was defined as F50 (clonal expansion) divided by E x V (chaos), with BLOSUM62-based TCRdist calculated between CDR3 peptides within each V-J. Welch's t-statistics and random forest reduced some 510 V-J features to 13, which were used in a naive Bayes classifier (R e1071). TCRdb cleaned the public reads at Q25 with fastp, built clones with MiXCR and kept in-frame beta chains. Each CDR3 protein gets just one entry, which takes the most common genes and DNA from the rows behind it. TCRdb's processing, not the study's, gives the V and J calls here. The sample profile shows more than 350,000 distinct CDR3 sequences; approximately 14% of them were found once. The top ten clonotypes cover approximately 19% of the sample.

CDR1 SGHTA and CDR2 FQGNSA were looked up in the germline V gene. The CDR3 numbers 19 residues from cysteine through phenylalanine. The entry retains the CDR3 DNA only, 57 bases that are in frame from base 1. The V end loses 3 bases and the J end loses 3 bases, and a stretch of 27 bases separates them. The chain is made from TRBV7-2 and TRBJ2-7; the best D guess is TRBD2, with 5 bases matching. This receptor was taken from a woman aged 60-70 years with Graves' ophthalmopathy. What was sequenced was blood. CDR3 loop: CASSFKRGAVTPTNYEQYF. The sequence in DNA is TGTGCCAGCAGCTTTAAGCGTGGAGCGGTCACGCCAACGAACTACGAGCAGTACTTC.